This T cell receptor (beta chain) was profiled in a study of shared clonotypes between healthy human individuals. The table came from immunoSEQ multiplex PCR; TCRdb's copy has only in-frame clones and leaves some out. This sample carries 2 million to 3 million clones, roughly nine tenths of them seen once, and the ten largest clones take more than 0.12%. This CDR3 contains 11 residues. Trimming removed 3 bases from V and 11 bases from J, with 8 bases in between. Per germline, CDR1 SNHLY and CDR2 FYNNEI. The specimen was naive CD4+ T cells sorted from blood. This sample's subset: CD45RA+ positively selected. The chain recombines TRBV2 with TRBJ2-1, with D hard to call. This sequence originates from a young man in good health. CDR3 DNA sequence: TGTGCCAGCAGTGAGAACAGTCAGCAGTTCTTC. Protein sequence: CASSENSQQFF.